This T cell receptor (beta chain) stems from a study of blood T cell repertoires in COVID-19. Germline CDR1 reads SGHRS; CDR2 reads YFSETQ. Trimming at V came to 4 bases and at J to 4 bases, leaving 4 bases not matched to a gene. This CDR3 contains 15 residues. Measured with immunoSEQ multiplex PCR; TCRdb has only the in-frame clones, and not every one. The sample carries approximately 29,000 clones, about 92% recorded once. The receptor was isolated from a woman in her 70s with COVID-19, enrolled during active disease. V and J are TRBV5-1 and TRBJ2-1; 11 positions agree with TRBD2. The source material was peripheral blood. In nucleotides, the CDR3 is TGCGCCAGCAGCCTGGGACTAGCGGAGTACAATGAGCAGTTCTTC. It encodes CASSLGLAEYNEQFF.